The T cell receptor beta chain described here comes from a study of beta chain features in type 1 diabetes. General study points: Across all four CD4+ subsets, people with type 1 diabetes showed modestly shorter TCRB CDR3s.

Reverse transcribing all isolated RNA meant expressed TCRB transcripts were sequenced. Repertoires were generated with immunoSEQ multiplex PCR, while TCRdb's copy carries only in-frame clones and drops some. Of 330,000 or so clones listed, around 12% are singletons. In its sample, this clone was seen once. Its antigen is unidentified. Each donor gave one heparinised blood draw averaging around 120 mL. The CDR3 consists of 15 residues. The germline V gene encodes CDR1 SGHVS and CDR2 FNYEAQ. Trimming removed 8 bases at V and 1 base at J, with 14 bases between. The sample taken for sequencing was naive CD4+ T cells from blood. The chain uses TRBV7-6 and TRBJ2-2; D possibly corresponds to TRBD1 (5 bases). The TCR was taken from a woman aged 18-29 years with type 1 diabetes. CDR3 residues: CASAKGKGNTGELFF. The CDR3 DNA sequence: TGTGCCAGCGCTAAGGGGAAGGGGAACACCGGGGAGCTGTTTTTT.